This entry describes one T cell receptor (beta chain). All enrollees were about 18 to 89 years old and from 25 or so US areas. CDR3 length: 15 residues. J gave up 1 base and V 5 bases, and 3 bases lay outside the gene matches. Germline V gives CDR1 SGHDT, CDR2 YYEEEE. The sample originates from a study of blood T cell repertoires in COVID-19. The wider study: The analysed material was cDNA or gDNA that came from T cells, B-cell-depleted T cells, or PBMCs.

This table comes from immunoSEQ multiplex PCR, and its TCRdb copy is limited to in-frame clones, with some not included. The data show just over 300,000 clones, under 90% seen once. Sequenced material: PBMCs or T cells enriched from blood (not recorded which). The sequence derives from a man under 40 who had recovered from COVID-19. The chain employs TRBV5-6 and TRBJ2-3, with TRBD2 matching over 11 bases. The CDR3 here is CASRSLAGGTDTQYF. CDR3 nucleotide sequence: TGTGCCAGCAGATCACTAGCGGGGGGCACAGATACGCAGTATTTT.